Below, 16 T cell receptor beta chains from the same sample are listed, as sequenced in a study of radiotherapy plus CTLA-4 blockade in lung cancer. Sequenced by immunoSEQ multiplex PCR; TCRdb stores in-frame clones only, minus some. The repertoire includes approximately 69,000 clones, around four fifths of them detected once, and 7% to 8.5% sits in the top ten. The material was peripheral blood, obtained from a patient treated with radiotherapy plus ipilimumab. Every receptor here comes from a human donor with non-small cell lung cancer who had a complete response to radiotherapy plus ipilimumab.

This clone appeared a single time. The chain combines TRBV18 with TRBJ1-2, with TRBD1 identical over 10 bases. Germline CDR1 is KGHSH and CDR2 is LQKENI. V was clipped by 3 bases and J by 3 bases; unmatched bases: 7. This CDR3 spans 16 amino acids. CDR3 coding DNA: TGTGCCAGCTCACCTTCGGACAGGGGGGGAGACTATGGCTACACCTTC. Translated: CASSPSDRGGDYGYTF.

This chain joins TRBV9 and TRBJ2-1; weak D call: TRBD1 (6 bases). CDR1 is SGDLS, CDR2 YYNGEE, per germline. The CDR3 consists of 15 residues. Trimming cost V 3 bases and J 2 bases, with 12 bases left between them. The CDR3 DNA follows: TGTGCCAGCAGCGATTGGACAGAAACCTACAATGAGCAGTTCTTC. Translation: CASSDWTETYNEQFF. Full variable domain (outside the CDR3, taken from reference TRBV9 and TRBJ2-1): DSGVTQTPKHLITATGQRVTLRCSPRSGDLSVYWYQQSLDQGLQFLIQYYNGEERAKGNILERFSAQQFPDLHSELNLSSLELGDSALYFCASSDWTETYNEQFFGPGTRLTVL.

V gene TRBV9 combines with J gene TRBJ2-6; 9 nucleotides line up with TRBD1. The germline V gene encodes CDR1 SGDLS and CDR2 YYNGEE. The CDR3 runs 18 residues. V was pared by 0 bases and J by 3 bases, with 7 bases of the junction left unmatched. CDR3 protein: CASSVALGQGYGANVLTF. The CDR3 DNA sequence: TGTGCCAGCAGCGTAGCTTTGGGACAGGGATATGGGGCCAACGTCCTGACTTTC.

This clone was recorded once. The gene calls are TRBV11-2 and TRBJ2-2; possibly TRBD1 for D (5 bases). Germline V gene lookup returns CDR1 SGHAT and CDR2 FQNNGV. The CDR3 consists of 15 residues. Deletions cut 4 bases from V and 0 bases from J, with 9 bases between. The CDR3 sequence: CASSSTVSNTGELFF. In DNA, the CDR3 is TGTGCCAGCAGCTCGACAGTCTCGAACACCGGGGAGCTGTTTTTT.

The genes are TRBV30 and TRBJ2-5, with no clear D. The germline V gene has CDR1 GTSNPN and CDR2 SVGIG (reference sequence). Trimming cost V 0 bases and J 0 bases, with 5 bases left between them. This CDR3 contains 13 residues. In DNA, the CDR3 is TGTGCCTGGAGTGTCGGGTACCAAGAGACCCAGTACTTC. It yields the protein CAWSVGYQETQYF.

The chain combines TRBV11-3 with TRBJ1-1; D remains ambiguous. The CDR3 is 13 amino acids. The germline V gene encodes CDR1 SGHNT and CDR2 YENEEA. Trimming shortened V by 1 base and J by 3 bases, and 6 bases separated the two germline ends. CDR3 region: CASSLVWYTEAFF. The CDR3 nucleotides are TGTGCCAGCAGCTTAGTTTGGTACACTGAAGCTTTCTTT.

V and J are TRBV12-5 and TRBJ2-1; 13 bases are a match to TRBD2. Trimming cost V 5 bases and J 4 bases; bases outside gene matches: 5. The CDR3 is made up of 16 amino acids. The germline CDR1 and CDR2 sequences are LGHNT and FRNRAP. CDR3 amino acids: CASGLSGLAGYNEQFF. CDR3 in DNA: TGTGCTAGTGGTCTATCGGGACTAGCGGGGTACAATGAGCAGTTCTTC.

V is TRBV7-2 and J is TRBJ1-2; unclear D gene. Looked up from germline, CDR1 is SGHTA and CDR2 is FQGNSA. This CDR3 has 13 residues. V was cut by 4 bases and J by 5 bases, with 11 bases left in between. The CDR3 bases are TGTGCCAGCAGCTCCTCCCGGTTATATGGCTACACCTTC. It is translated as CASSSSRLYGYTF. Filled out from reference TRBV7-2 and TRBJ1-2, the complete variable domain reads GAGVSQSPSNKVTEKGKDVELRCDPISGHTALYWYRQSLGQGLEFLIYFQGNSAPDKSGLPSDRFSAERTGGSVSTLTIQRTQQEDSAVYLCASSSSRLYGYTFGSGTRLTVV.

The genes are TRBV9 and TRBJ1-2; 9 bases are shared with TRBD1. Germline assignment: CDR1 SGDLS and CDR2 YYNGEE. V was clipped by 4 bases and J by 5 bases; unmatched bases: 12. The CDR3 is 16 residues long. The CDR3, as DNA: TGTGCCAGCAGCTATAACCGGGACAGGGCAGATTATGGCTACACCTTC. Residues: CASSYNRDRADYGYTF. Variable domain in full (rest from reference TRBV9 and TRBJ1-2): DSGVTQTPKHLITATGQRVTLRCSPRSGDLSVYWYQQSLDQGLQFLIQYYNGEERAKGNILERFSAQQFPDLHSELNLSSLELGDSALYFCASSYNRDRADYGYTFGSGTRLTVV.

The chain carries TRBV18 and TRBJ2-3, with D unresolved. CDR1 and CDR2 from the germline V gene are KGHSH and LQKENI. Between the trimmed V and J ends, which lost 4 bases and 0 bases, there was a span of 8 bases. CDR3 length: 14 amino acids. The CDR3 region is CASSLEDSTDTQYF. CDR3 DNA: TGTGCCAGCTCACTAGAGGATAGCACAGATACGCAGTATTTT.

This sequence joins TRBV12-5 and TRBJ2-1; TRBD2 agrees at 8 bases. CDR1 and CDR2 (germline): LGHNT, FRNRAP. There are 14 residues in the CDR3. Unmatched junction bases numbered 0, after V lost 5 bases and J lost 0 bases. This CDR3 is CASGSGSSYNEQFF. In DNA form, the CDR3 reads TGTGCTAGTGGTAGCGGGAGCTCCTACAATGAGCAGTTCTTC.

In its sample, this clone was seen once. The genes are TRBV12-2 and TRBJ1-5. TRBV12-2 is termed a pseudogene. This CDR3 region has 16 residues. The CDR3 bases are TGTGCAAGTCGCCTCCTCGCACGGGGGCGGGATCAGCCCCAGCATTTT. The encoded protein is CASRLLARGRDQPQHF.

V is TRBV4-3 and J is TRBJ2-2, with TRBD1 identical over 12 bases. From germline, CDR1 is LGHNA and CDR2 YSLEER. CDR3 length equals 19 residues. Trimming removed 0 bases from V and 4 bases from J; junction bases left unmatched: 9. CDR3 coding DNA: TGCGCCAGCAGCCAAGAACTCCGGGGGACAGGGGGCTTCACCGGGGAGCTGTTTTTT. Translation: CASSQELRGTGGFTGELFF.

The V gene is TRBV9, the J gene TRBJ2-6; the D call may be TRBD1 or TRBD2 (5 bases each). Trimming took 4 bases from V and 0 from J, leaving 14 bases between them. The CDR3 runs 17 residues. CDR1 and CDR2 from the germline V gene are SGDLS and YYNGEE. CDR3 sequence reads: CASSLLGDLSGANVLTF. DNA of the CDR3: TGTGCCAGCAGCTTACTGGGGGATCTCTCTGGGGCCAACGTCCTGACTTTC.

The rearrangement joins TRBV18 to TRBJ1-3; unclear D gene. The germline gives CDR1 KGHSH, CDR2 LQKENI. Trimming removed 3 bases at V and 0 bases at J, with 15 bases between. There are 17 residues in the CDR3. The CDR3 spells CASSPLGTSSSGNTIYF. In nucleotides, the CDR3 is TGTGCCAGCTCACCCCTAGGAACTTCTAGCTCTGGAAACACCATATATTTT.

The CDR3 DNA is TGCGCCAGCAGTAAGGGACAGCGCGATCAGCCCCAGCATTTT. It is translated as CASSKGQRDQPQHF. The chain uses TRBV10-1 and TRBJ1-5; 7 nucleotides align to TRBD1. Germline CDR1 reads WNHNN; CDR2 reads SYGVQD (reference sequence). The CDR3 loop spans 14 amino acids. The junction had 6 bases not matched to a gene; V was cut back by 5 bases and J by 5 bases.